Listed below are T cell receptor beta chains from one sample, sequenced in a study of OX40 agonist ivuxolimab in advanced cancers. TCRdb's table, derived via immunoSEQ multiplex PCR, lists solely in-frame clones and lacks some. Of roughly 60,000 clones listed, around 88% were seen once; the top ten hold under 3%. The specimen was CD4+ or CD8+ T cells sorted from blood, collected in a trial of the OX40 agonist ivuxolimab. Every receptor here comes from an adult with an advanced solid tumor such as melanoma, head and neck, liver or kidney cancer. Both conserved end residues are part of each CDR3. A D gene is named only where the DNA matches it firmly. Some rows mark clone size as missing; the rest say once, few, many or name a class of expanded clone.

V gene,D gene,clone size,J gene,CDR3 protein,CDR3 DNA
TRBV14,NA,NA,TRBJ2-7,CASSQPKPDGTPYEQYF,TGTGCCAGCAGCCAACCCAAGCCGGACGGGACTCCCTACGAGCAGTACTTC
TRBV19,TRBD2,NA,TRBJ2-3,CASSLIAGGRDTQYF,TGTGCCAGTAGTTTAATAGCGGGGGGGCGAGATACGCAGTATTTT
TRBV12-5,TRBD1,NA,TRBJ2-3,CASGLTGTGGDTQYF,TGTGCTAGTGGTTTGACCGGGACAGGGGGGGATACGCAGTATTTT
TRBV9,TRBD2,once,TRBJ2-5,CASSPRTSGGQETQYF,TGTGCCAGCAGCCCCCGGACTAGCGGGGGCCAAGAGACCCAGTACTTC
TRBV7-8,NA,NA,TRBJ2-4,CASSLGTAAKNIQYF,TGTGCCAGCAGCTTAGGCACAGCAGCCAAAAACATTCAGTACTTC
TRBV11-2,NA,NA,TRBJ1-2,CASSWSGGDGYTF,TGTGCCAGCAGCTGGTCGGGGGGTGATGGCTACACCTTC
TRBV2,NA,NA,TRBJ2-1,CASSNSYNEQFF,TGTGCCAGCAGCAACTCGTACAATGAGCAGTTCTTC
TRBV6-5,NA,NA,TRBJ2-5,CASSWGGAQYF,TGTGCCAGCAGTTGGGGTGGGGCCCAGTACTTC
TRBV4-2,TRBD1,NA,TRBJ1-4,CASSQAFRGTGDEKLFF,TGTGCCAGCAGCCAAGCTTTCAGGGGGACAGGGGATGAAAAACTGTTTTTT
TRBV6-1,NA,NA,TRBJ2-7,CASRVPGGDSYEQYF,TGTGCCAGCAGGGTGCCCGGCGGAGATTCCTACGAGCAGTACTTC
TRBV6-6,NA,once,TRBJ2-7,CASSYEVGSYEQYF,TGTGCCAGCAGTTACGAAGTCGGCTCCTACGAGCAGTACTTC
TRBV7-8,NA,NA,TRBJ2-5,CASSLENTQETQYF,TGTGCCAGCAGCTTAGAAAATACTCAAGAGACCCAGTACTTC
TRBV7-2,TRBD1,NA,TRBJ2-7,CASSAWTGNPYEQYF,TGTGCCAGCAGCGCCTGGACAGGGAACCCGTACGAGCAGTACTTC
TRBV6-5,TRBD1,NA,TRBJ2-7,CASSYSDRGNEQYF,TGTGCCAGCAGTTACTCCGACAGGGGGAACGAGCAGTACTTC
TRBV6-5,NA,NA,TRBJ2-1,CASRTQGMGEQFF,TGTGCCAGCAGGACTCAGGGGATGGGTGAGCAGTTCTTC
TRBV2,TRBD1,few,TRBJ1-2,CASRTGTYYGYTF,TGTGCCAGCCGGACAGGGACCTATTATGGCTACACCTTC
TRBV28,NA,NA,TRBJ1-5,CASSLGQGRLPQHF,TGTGCCAGCAGTTTAGGGCAGGGGAGGCTGCCCCAGCATTTT
TRBV5-1,NA,once,TRBJ2-5,CASREGPNFAQYF,TGCGCCAGCAGGGAGGGACCTAACTTTGCCCAGTACTTC
TRBV28,NA,NA,TRBJ2-1,CASSLIGSTSYNEQFF,TGTGCCAGCAGTTTGATTGGCTCGACATCCTACAATGAGCAGTTCTTC
TRBV6-1,TRBD1,NA,TRBJ1-5,CASERQGGQPQHF,TGTGCCAGCGAGAGACAGGGAGGCCAGCCCCAGCATTTT
TRBV6-4,NA,NA,TRBJ2-3,CASSVQGGTDTQYF,TGTGCCAGCAGTGTCCAGGGTGGCACAGATACGCAGTATTTT
TRBV7-2,NA,NA,TRBJ2-3,CASSLSQGDTQYF,TGTGCCAGCAGCTTATCGCAGGGAGATACGCAGTATTTT
TRBV29-1,NA,NA,TRBJ1-6,CSVRDTLNSPLHF,TGCAGCGTCCGGGACACCCTGAATTCACCCCTCCACTTT
TRBV7-3,NA,NA,TRBJ1-1,CASTPGQQNTEAFF,TGTGCCAGCACCCCGGGACAACAAAACACTGAAGCTTTCTTT
TRBV7-7,NA,NA,TRBJ2-2,CASSLEPFVPNTGELFF,TGTGCTAGCAGCTTAGAACCCTTTGTACCGAACACCGGGGAGCTGTTTTTT
TRBV28,NA,NA,TRBJ1-1,CASSLVGGANTEAFF,TGTGCCAGCAGTTTAGTCGGGGGAGCGAACACTGAAGCTTTCTTT